Presented here are 26 T cell receptor beta chains from one specimen sequenced in a study of shared clonotypes between healthy human individuals (dated by TCRdb to the early 2020s). Library method: the immunoSEQ multiplex PCR assay. TCRdb re-hosts the immuneACCESS table, in-frame sequences only. Its copies lack some clones; in the studies checked, an unresolved V gene accounts for under half of them, and the cause for the rest is not known. For this sample the table gives 2 million to 3 million clones, of which roughly 93% were detected only once. Of the sample, roughly 0.36% falls within the top ten clones. Sequencing input: naive CD4+ T cells from PBMCs. The cell subset or site label here, explained by the study, means: CD45RA+ positively selected. These receptor sequences come from a man between 18 and 29 years old in good health. Some clones in this sample may be carry-over from other donors' samples.

The J gene is TRBJ2-7, the V gene TRBV27, with D perhaps matching TRBD1 (6 bases). The CDR3 consists of 15 residues. V was cut by 5 bases and J by 7 bases, with 21 bases left in between. In germline, CDR1 is MNHEY, CDR2 SMNVEV (reference sequence). The CDR3 loop is CASSLRRTAPREQYF. For the CDR3, the DNA is TGTGCCAGCAGTCTCCGGAGGACAGCCCCCAGGGAGCAGTACTTC.

The gene calls are TRBV6-5 and TRBJ1-2; D not certain. Trimming shortened V by 6 bases and J by 7 bases, and 9 bases separated the two germline ends. This CDR3 has 11 amino acids. The germline CDR1 and CDR2 sequences are MNHEY and SVGAGI. DNA for the CDR3: TGTGCCAGCAGCGGGTCGGTTGGCTACACCTTC. It is translated as CASSGSVGYTF.

This clone was recorded once. This chain uses TRBV28 with TRBJ2-1, with TRBD2 matching 9 bases. The CDR3 extends over 16 amino acids. Germline CDR1 MDHEN, CDR2 SYDVKM. The V segment lost 4 bases and the J segment 2 bases; nucleotides outside the gene matches: 6. The CDR3 DNA follows: TGTGCCAGCAGTTCCTCAGCGGGAGGACCCTACAATGAGCAGTTCTTC. This translates into CASSSSAGGPYNEQFF. The variable domain in full, with the rest retrieved from reference TRBV28 and TRBJ2-1, is DVKVTQSSRYLVKRTGEKVFLECVQDMDHENMFWYRQDPGLGLRLIYFSYDVKMKEKGDIPEGYSVSREKKERFSLILESASTNQTSMYLCASSSSAGGPYNEQFFGPGTRLTVL.

Comment on this clone: Distinct nucleotide sequences in the sample also encode this CDR3. V is TRBV4-2 and J is TRBJ2-1; D perhaps matches TRBD2 (6 bases). V was pared by 0 bases and J by 4 bases, with 10 bases between. The V gene's germline CDR1 is LGHNA and CDR2 YNFKEQ. The CDR3 runs 15 residues. CDR3 region: CASSQETGAYNEQFF. CDR3 DNA: TGTGCCAGCAGCCAAGAGACGGGAGCTTACAATGAGCAGTTCTTC.

This clone was picked up one time. This sequence joins TRBV4-2 and TRBJ2-7, with 7 bases matching TRBD1. V gave up 5 bases and J gave up 3 bases; unmatched junction bases: 4. The CDR3 is 13 residues long. The germline V gene encodes CDR1 LGHNA and CDR2 YNFKEQ. The CDR3 region is CASSSGTDYEQYF. Written as DNA, the CDR3 is TGTGCCAGCAGCTCCGGGACAGACTACGAGCAGTACTTC.

J is TRBJ2-7 and V is TRBV28; the D gene is possibly TRBD1 (5 bases). The length of the CDR3 is 15 residues. Trimming removed 3 bases at V and 3 bases at J, with 15 bases between. Looked up from germline, CDR1 is MDHEN and CDR2 is SYDVKM. The CDR3 DNA follows: TGTGCCAGCAGTTTTGCAGGGCGGACCTTCTACGAGCAGTACTTC. Protein product: CASSFAGRTFYEQYF.

The chain joins TRBV28 to TRBJ2-5; D perhaps matches TRBD2 (6 bases). Per germline, CDR1 MDHEN and CDR2 SYDVKM. The CDR3 contains 13 residues. V dropped 8 bases and J dropped 0 bases, with 10 bases sitting between them. CDR3 amino acids: CASAIADQETQYF. Written as DNA, the CDR3 is TGTGCCAGCGCTATAGCGGACCAAGAGACCCAGTACTTC. The full variable domain, with the rest looked up from reference TRBV28 and TRBJ2-5, is DVKVTQSSRYLVKRTGEKVFLECVQDMDHENMFWYRQDPGLGLRLIYFSYDVKMKEKGDIPEGYSVSREKKERFSLILESASTNQTSMYLCASAIADQETQYFGPGTRLLVL.

As DNA, the CDR3 is TGTGCCAGCAGTTTCGGCAGCGCAAAAACCGGGGAGCTGTTTTTT. It encodes CASSFGSAKTGELFF. This chain connects TRBV28 to TRBJ2-2; D is unclear. The V gene's germline CDR1 is MDHEN and CDR2 SYDVKM. Trimming cost V 3 bases and J 5 bases, with 13 bases left between them. This CDR3 is built from 15 residues.

The genes are TRBV7-8 and TRBJ1-5; 8 positions agree with TRBD1. Losses at the gene ends were 3 bases for V and 6 bases for J; bases not matched to a gene: 7. The CDR3 totals 15 residues. Germline V gene data show CDR1 as SGHVS and CDR2 as FQNEAQ. The chain's CDR3 is CASSLINRGVQPQHF. The CDR3 region has the DNA TGTGCCAGCAGCTTGATCAACAGGGGGGTTCAGCCCCAGCATTTT.

The chain joins TRBV5-8 to TRBJ2-1; possibly TRBD1 or TRBD2 for D (5 bases each). This CDR3 contains 17 residues. Germline CDR1 is SGHTS and CDR2 is YDEGEE. V was cut by 4 bases and J by 4 bases, with 21 bases left in between. The DNA for the CDR3 is TGTGCCAGCAGCGTGTACGGGACGAGACAACCGTACAATGAGCAGTTCTTC. Its translation: CASSVYGTRQPYNEQFF. Full variable domain (rest looked up from reference TRBV5-8 and TRBJ2-1): EAGVTQSPTHLIKTRGQQATLRCSPISGHTSVYWYQQALGLGLQFLLWYDEGEERNRGNFPPRFSGRQFPNYSSELNVNALELEDSALYLCASSVYGTRQPYNEQFFGPGTRLTVL.

The chain carries TRBV28 and TRBJ1-5, with no clear D. Between the trimmed V and J ends, which lost 5 bases and 4 bases, there was a span of 15 bases. The germline V gene encodes CDR1 MDHEN and CDR2 SYDVKM. The length of the CDR3 is 15 residues. The CDR3 region is CASSPTLGENQPQHF. The CDR3 DNA follows: TGTGCCAGCAGTCCTACTCTTGGGGAGAATCAGCCCCAGCATTTT.

This chain uses TRBV9 with TRBJ2-3; 7 nucleotides agree with TRBD2. The CDR3 contains 20 residues. Germline loops: CDR1 SGDLS, CDR2 YYNGEE. V trimming: 0 bases; J trimming: 2 bases; junction bases outside the gene matches: 18. The CDR3 spells CASSVGEGRSRGSLTDTQYF. The CDR3 DNA reads as TGTGCCAGCAGCGTAGGGGAGGGGCGAAGTCGGGGAAGCCTCACAGATACGCAGTATTTT.

The chain has TRBV27 and TRBJ2-7; TRBD1 aligns across 8 bases. This CDR3 comprises 18 residues. V gave up 6 bases and J gave up 0 bases; unmatched junction bases: 16. Germline V lookup: CDR1 MNHEY, CDR2 SMNVEV (reference sequence). For the CDR3, the DNA is TGTGCCAGCAGCGGGAAGGATTCAGGGGGCCTTCGCTCCTACGAGCAGTACTTC. This translates into CASSGKDSGGLRSYEQYF.

Comment on this clone: Other DNA variants within this sample encode the same CDR3. The V and J genes are TRBV7-9 and TRBJ2-3; the D gene is possibly TRBD1 (5 bases). The CDR3 covers 11 residues. Germline CDR1 reads SEHNR; CDR2 reads FQNEAQ (reference sequence). Trimming removed 5 bases at V and 8 bases at J, with 8 bases between. The CDR3 nucleotides read TGTGCCAGCAGCCCTCAGGGTACGCAGTATTTT. Protein product: CASSPQGTQYF.

This clone has just a few counts. This chain joins TRBV5-1 and TRBJ1-5, with 7 bases that match TRBD1. The length of the CDR3 is 14 residues. V was clipped by 5 bases and J by 2 bases; unmatched bases: 4. Germline V gives CDR1 SGHRS, CDR2 YFSETQ. CDR3 sequence reads: CASRAGTGNQPQHF. CDR3 nucleotide sequence: TGCGCCAGCAGGGCCGGGACAGGCAATCAGCCCCAGCATTTT.

This clone has a single count. The rearrangement uses TRBV19 and TRBJ2-3; D remains ambiguous. The CDR3 loop spans 13 amino acids. Trimming took 5 bases from V and 9 from J, leaving 15 bases between them. Germline V lookup: CDR1 LNHDA, CDR2 SQIVND (reference sequence). The CDR3 DNA is TGTGCCAGTAGTCGTGGGTTTGAATCCACGCAGTATTTT. It encodes CASSRGFESTQYF.

V gene TRBV5-1 combines with J gene TRBJ1-2; D not certain. The CDR3 length is 13 residues. CDR1 SGHRS and CDR2 YFSETQ come from the germline V gene. The V and J ends lost 3 bases and 0 bases respectively, with 6 bases between them. The CDR3 sequence: CASSSGSNYGYTF. The DNA for the CDR3 is TGCGCCAGCAGCTCTGGATCTAACTATGGCTACACCTTC.

The chain carries TRBV10-3 and TRBJ2-5; the D is unclear. The CDR3 has 11 residues. Per the germline V gene, CDR1 is ENHRY and CDR2 is SYGVKD. Trimming shortened V by 2 bases and J by 11 bases, and 9 bases separated the two germline ends. DNA of the CDR3: TGTGCCATCAGTGAGAGGAGTGAGCAGTACTTC. This gives the protein CAISERSEQYF.

The chain uses TRBV4-2 and TRBJ1-5; unclear D gene. There are 17 residues in the CDR3. Germline values: CDR1 LGHNA, CDR2 YNFKEQ. V was trimmed by 0 bases and J by 3 bases, leaving 15 bases between them. The CDR3 is CASSQERGGDFNQPQHF. CDR3 DNA sequence: TGTGCCAGCAGCCAAGAACGAGGAGGCGATTTCAATCAGCCCCAGCATTTT.

This clone was found a few times. V is TRBV5-1 and J is TRBJ1-1; D remains unclear. CDR1 is SGHRS and CDR2 is YFSETQ in the germline V gene. This CDR3 is built from 13 residues. The V gene lost 2 bases and the J gene lost 3 bases, with 8 bases spanning the gap. As DNA, the CDR3 is TGCGCCAGCAGCTTAATGGACTACACTGAAGCTTTCTTT. Translated: CASSLMDYTEAFF.

The CDR3 region is CASRGLWWGLYEQYF. CDR3 bases: TGTGCCAGCAGAGGACTTTGGTGGGGGCTCTACGAGCAGTACTTC. The chain carries TRBV28 and TRBJ2-7, with D possibly matching TRBD1 (6 bases). Trimming pared 6 bases from V and 3 bases from J, leaving 18 bases between. CDR3 length: 15 amino acids. Germline V gives CDR1 MDHEN, CDR2 SYDVKM.

V and J are TRBV5-4 and TRBJ2-5; 9 nucleotides match TRBD2. This CDR3 comprises 15 residues. V lost 0 bases and J lost 5; bases outside the gene matches: 5. Germline-derived CDR1 and CDR2 are SGHNT and YYREEE (reference sequence). CDR3 sequence (DNA): TGTGCCAGCAGCTTGGGGACTAGCGAGTGGGAGACCCAGTACTTC. Protein product: CASSLGTSEWETQYF.

The rearrangement links TRBV7-9 to TRBJ2-1; the D call may be TRBD1 or TRBD2 (5 bases each). Germline V gives CDR1 SEHNR, CDR2 FQNEAQ (reference sequence). The length of the CDR3 is 15 residues. The V end was cut by 1 base, the J end by 0 bases, with 7 bases between. In nucleotides, the CDR3 is TGTGCCAGCAGCTTAGGAGGGACCTCCTACAATGAGCAGTTCTTC. Translating it yields CASSLGGTSYNEQFF.

As to this clone: Other nucleotide sequences from this sample produce the same CDR3. This rearrangement joins TRBV18 to TRBJ1-2, with D perhaps matching TRBD1 (6 bases). This CDR3 has 14 amino acids. Germline V gene sequence: CDR1 KGHSH, CDR2 LQKENI. Trimming cost V 3 bases and J 2 bases, with 10 bases left between them. CDR3 nucleotide sequence: TGTGCCAGCTCACCTCCCGGACAGAACTATGGCTACACCTTC. This codes for CASSPPGQNYGYTF. Together with reference TRBV18 and TRBJ1-2, the CDR3 gives the full variable domain: NAGVMQNPRHLVRRRGQEARLRCSPMKGHSHVYWYRQLPEEGLKFMVYLQKENIIDESGMPKERFSAEFPKEGPSILRIQQVVRGDSAAYFCASSPPGQNYGYTFGSGTRLTVV.

This rearrangement joins TRBV5-1 to TRBJ2-5; D remains ambiguous. The closer fit of TRBJ2-7 to the DNA end suggests the J call may be wrong. This CDR3 is built from 12 residues. Germline V gene lookup returns CDR1 SGHRS and CDR2 YFSETQ. This chain's CDR3 is CASRGSTYEQYF. CDR3 sequence (DNA): TGCGCCAGCAGGGGCTCGACCTACGAGCAGTACTTC.

This clone was recorded a few times. The chain recombines TRBV7-9 with TRBJ1-2, with D perhaps TRBD1 (5 bases). V lost 1 base and J 7 bases, leaving 7 bases between the germline ends. The CDR3 length is 12 residues. The germline V gene has CDR1 SEHNR and CDR2 FQNEAQ (reference sequence). In DNA, the CDR3 is TGTGCCAGCAGCTTAGGGGGCATTGGCTACACCTTC. It yields the protein CASSLGGIGYTF.